Listed below are T cell receptor beta chains from one sample, sequenced in a study of tumor-infiltrating lymphocytes in primary liver carcinoma. TCRdb independently ran MiXCR on the multiplex PCR reads; one entry per CDR3 protein. The table lists 250,000 to 400,000 distinct CDR3 sequences, about 62% of them singletons. Input material: peripheral blood. Receptor source: a man aged 35-49 years with primary liver carcinoma and hepatitis B virus infection. CDR3s include the opening cysteine and the closing phenylalanine or tryptophan. D genes are given only for firm matches. Clone size appears in some rows only: once, few, many, or a class for an expanded clone.

clone_size j_call d_call v_call cdr3_nt cdr3_aa
few TRBJ1-1 TRBD1 TRBV10-3 TGTGCCATCAACAAGGGGACAGGAGCCATCGCCGGGGCTTTCTTT CAINKGTGAIAGAFF
once TRBJ1-3 TRBD1 TRBV30 TGTGCCTGGTCTTCCGGGACAGCGGGAAACATCATATATTTT CAWSSGTAGNIIYF
NA TRBJ2-1 NA TRBV28 TGTGCCAGCAGTATTCCAGGCCTTGAGCAGTTCTTC CASSIPGLEQFF
NA TRBJ1-2 NA TRBV2 TGTGCCAGCAGAATGGGCGGAGATAACTATGGCTACACCTTC CASRMGGDNYGYTF
many TRBJ2-1 NA TRBV11-3 TGTGCCAGCAGCTTAGCGGGGAGAGGTGGTAATGAGCAGTTCTTC CASSLAGRGGNEQFF
NA TRBJ2-3 NA TRBV11-2 TGTGCCAGCAACTTAAACCGACAAGGGGATATGCAGTATTTT CASNLNRQGDMQYF
few TRBJ1-1 NA TRBV5-4 TGTGCCAGCAGCTGGGGTAGCCAGAACACTGAAGCTTTCTTT CASSWGSQNTEAFF
NA TRBJ2-2 NA TRBV29-1 TGCAGCGTCCTCGATCCGGGACCCACCGGGGAACTGTTTTTT CSVLDPGPTGELFF
NA TRBJ2-2 NA TRBV30 TGTGCCTGGTGGCGTATGGGAGTCACCGGGGAGCTGTTTTTT CAWWRMGVTGELFF
NA TRBJ2-5 NA TRBV7-9 TGTGCCAGCAGCCACCGGGGGCGGGACAAAGAGACCCAGTACTTC CASSHRGRDKETQYF
NA TRBJ1-5 NA TRBV6-2/TRBV6-3 TGTGCCAGCAGTTATCGGGGTCGCAATCACCCCCAGCGTTTT CASSYRGRNHPQRF
NA TRBJ1-1 NA TRBV11-2 TGTGTCAGCAGCTACCAGGAAAACACTGAAGCTTTCTTT CVSSYQENTEAFF
many TRBJ2-3 TRBD2 TRBV29-1 TGCAGCGTTCGTAGCGGGAGGCACCCCGTGTCGGATACGCAGTATTTT CSVRSGRHPVSDTQYF
NA TRBJ1-5 NA TRBV6-5 TGTGCCAGCAGTTCCCTCGCGCCCCTTCGCAACAATCAGCCCCAGCATTTT CASSSLAPLRNNQPQHF
NA TRBJ2-1 NA TRBV5-1 TGCGCCAGCAGCTCCCAATCTAGTGGCGATGAGCAGTTCTTC CASSSQSSGDEQFF
NA TRBJ2-5 NA TRBV5-1 TGCACCAGCTCCCTGGGGGTGGAAGAGACCCAGTACTTC CTSSLGVEETQYF
NA TRBJ2-1 TRBD2 TRBV7-8 TGTGCCAGCAGCTTAGTCCACGGACTAGCGGGTCCTCGATCCTACAATGAGCAGTTCTTC CASSLVHGLAGPRSYNEQFF
NA TRBJ2-1 TRBD2 TRBV10-3 TGTGCCGCGAGTAGGGGCGGGAGTTACAATGAGCAGTTCTTC CAASRGGSYNEQFF
NA TRBJ2-5 NA TRBV10-2 TGCGCCAGCAGCCCTCCCCCCGGCCAAGAGACCCAGTACTTC CASSPPPGQETQYF
NA TRBJ2-1 TRBD2 TRBV4-2 TGTGCCAGAAGCCCCTCGCGGGGACTAGCGGGAGTCAATGAGCAGTTCTTC CARSPSRGLAGVNEQFF
many TRBJ1-2 TRBD1 TRBV6-1 TGTGCCAGCAGGTCAGACAGGGTCTATGGCTACACCTTC CASRSDRVYGYTF
NA TRBJ2-1 NA TRBV24-1 TGTGCCACCAGTGACCCGGATCGGTTCGAGCAGTTCTTC CATSDPDRFEQFF
few TRBJ2-3 TRBD2 TRBV10-3 TGTGCCATCAGTGAGCTAGCGGTGGGCACAGATACGGAGTATTTT CAISELAVGTDTEYF
once TRBJ2-1 NA TRBV14 TGTGTCAGCAGCCTATGGAGACAGGCGAACGACAATGAACAGTTCTTC CVSSLWRQANDNEQFF
NA TRBJ2-5 TRBD1 TRBV28 TGTGCCAGCAGCCACAGGGGACATCAAGAGACCCAGTACTTC CASSHRGHQETQYF
NA TRBJ2-2 NA TRBV11-2 TGTGCCAGCAGGGTTTTGTCTCACGGGGAGCTGTTTTTC CASRVLSHGELFF
NA TRBJ1-1 NA TRBV20-1 TGCAGTGCTAGAGACGCGATGTGGGCTAACACTGAAGCTTTCTTT CSARDAMWANTEAFF
once TRBJ2-1 NA TRBV4-1 TGCGCCAGCAGCCCTCCGAGTGTCGATGAGCAGTTCTTC CASSPPSVDEQFF
NA TRBJ2-2 NA TRBV11-1 TGTGCCAGTAGCTTAACAACGGGAGAGGGAACCGGGGAGCTGTTTTTT CASSLTTGEGTGELFF
NA TRBJ2-5 NA TRBV28 TGTGCCAGCACTACCCCTCTTGCGAGTGGAGGGACCCAGTACTTC CASTTPLASGGTQYF
NA TRBJ2-7 NA TRBV6-2/TRBV6-3 TGTGCCAGCCGTGAGGGGGACGGATACTACGAGCAGTACTTC CASREGDGYYEQYF
NA TRBJ2-7 NA TRBV5-1 TGCGCCAGCAGCCTCTGGGAGACTAGAAAATACGAGCAGTACTTC CASSLWETRKYEQYF
many TRBJ2-1 NA TRBV12-3/TRBV12-4 TGTGCCAGCAGTTTCTGGGGGAGGGGGTACAATGAGCAGTTCTTC CASSFWGRGYNEQFF
many TRBJ2-1 NA TRBV12-3/TRBV12-4 TGTGCCAGCAGTTTAGATCGGCGAGATTTGCAGTTCTTC CASSLDRRDLQFF
many TRBJ1-1 NA TRBV6-1 TGTGCCAGCAGCTTGCTACAGGGTCGGACTGAAGCTTTCTTT CASSLLQGRTEAFF
NA TRBJ2-3 NA TRBV12-3/TRBV12-4 TGTGCCAGCTCACTTGGTGGGGGGCTAGGCACAGATACGCAGTATTTT CASSLGGGLGTDTQYF
NA TRBJ1-1 NA TRBV5-4 TGTACCAGCAGCTTGGGGACTCAGGGTATTACTGAAGCTTTCTTT CTSSLGTQGITEAFF
NA TRBJ2-1 NA TRBV5-6 TGTGTCAGCAGCTCGCTCTTGCAGGAGGGGGATGAGCAGTTCTTC CVSSSLLQEGDEQFF
NA TRBJ2-3 NA TRBV4-3 TGCGCCAGCAGCCTATGTCGAGATACGCAGTATTTT CASSLCRDTQYF
NA TRBJ2-7 TRBD2 TRBV7-2 TGTGCTAGCAGTCGTCGGACTAGCGGGAGGAGCTCCTACGAGCAGTACTTC CASSRRTSGRSSYEQYF